This T cell receptor (beta chain) came from a study of technical replicates of blood from a few donors. The germline gives CDR1 SEHNR, CDR2 FQNEAQ (reference sequence). The CDR3 spans 17 residues. V lost 4 bases and J lost 2; bases outside the gene matches: 6. The method was immunoSEQ multiplex PCR; TCRdb's version includes in-frame clones alone and lacks a portion of them. The sample gives more than 90,000 clones, approximately 96% of which show up once; 0.2% to 0.25% is in the top ten. The sequence was collected from a human donor in good health. This chain connects TRBV7-9 to TRBJ2-1, with 12 bases lining up with TRBD2. Sequencing input: T cells isolated from PBMCs. CDR3 nucleotides: TGTGCCAGCAGCTCCCTCCTAGCGGGAGGGGCCTACAATGAGCAGTTCTTC. Amino acids: CASSSLLAGGAYNEQFF.